This T cell receptor (beta chain) was identified during a study of blood T cells in healthy people across ages. General observations from the study: The study could not conclusively compare naive and antigen-experienced cells, given its unsorted PBMCs. Age brought a roughly linear fall in TCR beta diversity measured per million T cells. When set beside aged donors, long-lived donors presented more naive CD4+ cells and higher diversity.

This clonotype was counted ten times or more. Its target is unknown. In germline, CDR1 is SGHTA, CDR2 FQGNSA. V was clipped by 2 bases and J by 4 bases, with 8 bases between them. The CDR3 has 13 amino acids. The use of a sample-barcoded 5' primer and a J-beta primer mix characterized a second PCR of roughly 6 to 11 cycles. A tag from a template-switch adaptor with 12 random nucleotides marked each cDNA molecule. TCRdb ran MiXCR on the 5' RACE reads and lists one entry per CDR3 protein. The sample consists of about 1.8 million distinct CDR3 sequences, around half of them appearing once. This receptor was obtained from a woman aged 40 to 55 in good health. Sequencing was performed on blood. The V gene is TRBV7-2, the J gene TRBJ2-5; the D is unclear. CDR3 coding DNA: TGTGCCAGCAGCTTATCCTACGGAGAGACCCAGTACTTC. Translated: CASSLSYGETQYF.